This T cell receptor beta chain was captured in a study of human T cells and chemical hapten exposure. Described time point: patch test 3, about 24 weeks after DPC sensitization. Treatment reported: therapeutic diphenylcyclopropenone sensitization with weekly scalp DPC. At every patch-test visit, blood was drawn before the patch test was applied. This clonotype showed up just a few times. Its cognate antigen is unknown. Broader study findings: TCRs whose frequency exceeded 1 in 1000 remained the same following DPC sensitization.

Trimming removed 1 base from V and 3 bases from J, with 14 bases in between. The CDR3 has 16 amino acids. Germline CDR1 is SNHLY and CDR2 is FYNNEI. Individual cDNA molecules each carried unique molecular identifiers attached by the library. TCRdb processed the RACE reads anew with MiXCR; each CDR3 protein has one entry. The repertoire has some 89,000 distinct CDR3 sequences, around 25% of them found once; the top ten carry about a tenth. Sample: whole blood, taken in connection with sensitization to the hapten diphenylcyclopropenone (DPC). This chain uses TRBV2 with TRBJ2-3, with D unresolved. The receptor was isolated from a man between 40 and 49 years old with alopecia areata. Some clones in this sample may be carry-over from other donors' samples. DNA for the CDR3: TGTGCCAGCAGTGAAGGACGGAGCCTGCCAACAGATACGCAGTATTTT. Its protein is CASSEGRSLPTDTQYF.